What follows are 14 T cell receptor beta chains derived from one specimen sequenced in a study of beta chain features in type 1 diabetes. Their antigens are not known. Study-wide points: Moderate yet significant TCRB CDR3 shortening was seen in Type 1 diabetes patients in all four CD4+ subsets.

Expressed TCRB transcripts got sequenced, as all isolated RNA was reverse transcribed. Assay used: immunoSEQ multiplex PCR; TCRdb lists only in-frame clones, some missing. In the table there are hundreds of thousands of clones, roughly 12% of which are singletons. The sequenced sample consisted of naive CD4+ T cells from blood. The receptors here all came from a man younger than 35 with type 1 diabetes.

This clone came up a few times. The J gene is TRBJ1-1, the V gene TRBV30; D ambiguous. Trimming removed 2 bases at V and 8 bases at J, with 9 bases between. CDR3 length: 11 residues. CDR1 is GTSNPN, CDR2 SVGIG, per germline (reference sequence). CDR3 amino acids: CAWSPLREAFF. CDR3 bases: TGTGCCTGGAGTCCCCTCCGAGAAGCTTTCTTT.

V is TRBV4-1 and J is TRBJ2-3; D is unclear. The CDR3 is made up of 15 amino acids. Germline CDR1 MGHRA, CDR2 YSYEKL. The V end was cut by 4 bases, the J end by 0 bases, with 11 bases between. In DNA form, the CDR3 reads TGCGCCAGCAGCCTCCTGAGCGCGAGCACAGATACGCAGTATTTT. It encodes CASSLLSASTDTQYF.

The chain uses TRBV6-6 and TRBJ2-7; a weak D match, TRBD1 (5 bases). The V and J ends lost 0 bases and 0 bases respectively, with 9 bases between them. There are 15 residues in the CDR3. Germline CDR1 MNHNY, CDR2 SVGAGI (reference sequence). CDR3 loop: CASSYSRASSYEQYF. CDR3 nucleotide sequence: TGTGCCAGCAGTTACTCCAGGGCCTCCTCCTACGAGCAGTACTTC.

This clone showed up just a few times. J is TRBJ1-2 and V is TRBV30; D perhaps matches TRBD1 (6 bases). This CDR3 is 12 amino acids long. V was shortened by 2 bases and J by 7 bases, with 11 bases between the two germline ends. CDR1 GTSNPN and CDR2 SVGIG come from the germline V gene (reference sequence). CDR3 in DNA: TGTGCCTGGAGTACCTTCAGGGGTGGCTACACCTTC. This codes for CAWSTFRGGYTF.

J is TRBJ1-1 and V is TRBV30; D remains unclear. CDR3 length: 13 residues. Trimming cost V 2 bases and J 0 bases, with 7 bases left between them. Germline V gene data show CDR1 as GTSNPN and CDR2 as SVGIG (reference sequence). CDR3 nucleotides: TGTGCCTGGAGTCCGGACCTGAACACTGAAGCTTTCTTT. Amino acids: CAWSPDLNTEAFF. Full variable domain (outside the CDR3, taken from reference TRBV30 and TRBJ1-1): SQTIHQWPATLVQPVGSPLSLECTVEGTSNPNLYWYRQAAGRGLQLLFYSVGIGQISSEVPQNLSASRPQDRQFILSSKKLLLSDSGFYLCAWSPDLNTEAFFGQGTRLTVV.

This clone was seen a few times. The rearrangement uses TRBV13 and TRBJ1-3; D ambiguous. CDR1 and CDR2 (germline): PRHDT, FYEKMQ (reference sequence). Trimming removed 7 bases at V and 2 bases at J, with 12 bases between. The CDR3 spans 14 residues. Here the CDR3 DNA reads TGTGCCAGCACCAAGGGAGGTACTGGAAACACCATATATTTT. Residues: CASTKGGTGNTIYF. Based on the CDR3 plus reference TRBV13 and TRBJ1-3, the full variable domain is AAGVIQSPRHLIKEKRETATLKCYPIPRHDTVYWYQQGPGQDPQFLISFYEKMQSDKGSIPDRFSAQQFSDYHSELNMSSLELGDSALYFCASTKGGTGNTIYFGEGSWLTVV.

There are a few counts of this clone. The chain has TRBV7-2 and TRBJ2-3, with a possible D match to TRBD1 (6 bases). This CDR3 is 16 amino acids long. V was clipped by 3 bases and J by 4 bases, with 17 bases between them. Germline V gives CDR1 SGHTA, CDR2 FQGNSA. The CDR3 DNA is TGTGCCAGCAGCTTGGGACCCCAGGGGAAGGCAGATACGCAGTATTTT. Translating it yields CASSLGPQGKADTQYF.

This clone was seen more than once but under ten times. The chain combines TRBV7-3 with TRBJ2-7, with D perhaps TRBD1 (5 bases). The V gene lost 0 bases and the J gene lost 3 bases, with 12 bases spanning the gap. The CDR3 is 15 amino acids. The germline gives CDR1 SGHTA, CDR2 FQGTGA. CDR3 sequence reads: CASSLTGAGNYEQYF. The CDR3 DNA reads TGTGCCAGCAGCTTAACAGGAGCAGGGAACTACGAGCAGTACTTC.

This clone was counted only a few times. The V and J genes are TRBV5-1 and TRBJ2-3; D call uncertain. The V gene lost 0 bases and the J gene lost 7 bases, with 12 bases spanning the gap. The CDR3 length is 14 residues. Germline V lookup: CDR1 SGHRS, CDR2 YFSETQ. The CDR3 nucleotides are TGCGCCAGCAGCTTGGGGGATCCGCGGAATACGCAGTATTTT. Residues: CASSLGDPRNTQYF. The full variable domain, its missing parts supplied by reference TRBV5-1 and TRBJ2-3, is KAGVTQTPRYLIKTRGQQVTLSCSPISGHRSVSWYQQTPGQGLQFLFEYFSETQRNKGNFPGRFSGRQFSNSRSEMNVSTLELGDSALYLCASSLGDPRNTQYFGPGTRLTVL.

The sample holds a few counts of this clone. The chain joins TRBV5-1 to TRBJ2-5; 9 positions match TRBD1. This CDR3 has 16 amino acids. J lost 2 bases, V lost 6 bases, and 11 bases had no gene match. In germline, CDR1 is SGHRS, CDR2 YFSETQ. The CDR3 DNA reads TGCGCCAGCACCCTAGTGCCCGGGACAGGGCAAGAGACCCAGTACTTC. It is translated as CASTLVPGTGQETQYF.

The chain joins TRBV6-5 to TRBJ2-3, with D uncertain. The germline gives CDR1 MNHEY, CDR2 SVGAGI. Trimming took 2 bases from V and 0 from J, leaving 12 bases between them. The CDR3 has 16 amino acids. CDR3 sequence reads: CASSYGPSPSTDTQYF. The CDR3 bases are TGTGCCAGCAGTTACGGGCCCTCACCCAGCACAGATACGCAGTATTTT.

The chain combines TRBV6-5 with TRBJ2-7; tentatively, D is TRBD1 or TRBD2 (5 bases each). Germline V gene data show CDR1 as MNHEY and CDR2 as SVGAGI. This CDR3 has 14 amino acids. V lost 5 bases and J 2 bases, leaving 13 bases between the germline ends. In nucleotides, the CDR3 is TGTGCCAGCAGTACCACGGGGCAGGCCTACGAGCAGTACTTC. This encodes CASSTTGQAYEQYF.

This chain connects TRBV18 to TRBJ2-7; 11 nucleotides align to TRBD2. V shed 1 base and J 0 bases; nucleotides not matched to a gene: 5. CDR1 is KGHSH and CDR2 is LQKENI in the germline V gene. The CDR3 consists of 17 residues. CDR3 nucleotide sequence: TGTGCCAGCTCACCACGGACTAGCGGGCCGAGCTCCTACGAGCAGTACTTC. This encodes CASSPRTSGPSSYEQYF.

Details on this clone: The same CDR3 also results from other DNA sequences found in this sample. V is TRBV30 and J is TRBJ1-2; 9 bases align to TRBD1. The CDR3 length is 14 residues. Trimming cost V 3 bases and J 1 base; bases outside gene matches: 3. CDR1 GTSNPN and CDR2 SVGIG come from the germline V gene (reference sequence). The CDR3 DNA sequence: TGTGCCTGGAGCCGGGGACAGGGTAACTATGGCTACACCTTC. Translating it yields CAWSRGQGNYGYTF. Drawing the rest from reference TRBV30 and TRBJ1-2, the complete variable domain is SQTIHQWPATLVQPVGSPLSLECTVEGTSNPNLYWYRQAAGRGLQLLFYSVGIGQISSEVPQNLSASRPQDRQFILSSKKLLLSDSGFYLCAWSRGQGNYGYTFGSGTRLTVV.